The T cell receptor (beta chain) described here comes from a study of blood T cell repertoires in COVID-19. In the source study's methods: Reference gene primers were amplified, and this amplification served to estimate nucleated cell counts. TCRdb keeps only in-frame clones here, not all; method: immunoSEQ multiplex PCR. The D gene and trimming were derived from the DNA, and the V and J assignments and clone size from that table. The sample contains roughly 230,000 clones, roughly 80% of which appear only once. This CDR3 is built from 13 residues. Trimming removed 3 bases from V and 7 bases from J, with 9 bases in between. This clone has a handful of counts.

V is TRBV12-3 or TRBV12-4 and J is TRBJ2-2; D may be TRBD2 (6 bases). The receptor was isolated from a woman aged 60-75 years with active or convalescent COVID-19. The sequenced sample consisted of peripheral blood. This CDR3 is CASSFREVGELFF. For the CDR3, the DNA is TGTGCCAGCAGTTTCAGGGAGGTCGGGGAGCTGTTTTTT.